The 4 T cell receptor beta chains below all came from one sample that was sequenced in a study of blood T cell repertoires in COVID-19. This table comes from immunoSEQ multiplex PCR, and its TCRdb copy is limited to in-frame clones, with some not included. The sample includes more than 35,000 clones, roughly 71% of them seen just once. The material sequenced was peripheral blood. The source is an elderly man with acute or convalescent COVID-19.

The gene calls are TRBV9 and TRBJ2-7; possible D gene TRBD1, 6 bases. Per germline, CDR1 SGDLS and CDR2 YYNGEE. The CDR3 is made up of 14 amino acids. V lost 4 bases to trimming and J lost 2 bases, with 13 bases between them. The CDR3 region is CASSYRTDTYEQYF. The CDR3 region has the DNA TGTGCCAGCAGCTACAGGACAGACACCTACGAGCAGTACTTC.

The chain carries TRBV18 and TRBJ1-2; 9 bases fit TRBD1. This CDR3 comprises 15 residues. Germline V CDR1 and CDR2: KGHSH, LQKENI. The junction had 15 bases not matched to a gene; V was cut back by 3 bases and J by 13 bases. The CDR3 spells CASSPGQGPGGLSTF. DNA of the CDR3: TGTGCCAGCTCACCCGGACAGGGGCCGGGGGGTCTCTCCACCTTC.

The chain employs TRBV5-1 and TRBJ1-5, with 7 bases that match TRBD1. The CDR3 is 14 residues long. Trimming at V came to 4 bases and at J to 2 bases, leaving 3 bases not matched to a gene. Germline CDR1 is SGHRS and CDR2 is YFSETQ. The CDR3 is CASSLGGRNQPQHF. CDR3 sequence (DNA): TGCGCCAGCAGCCTAGGGGGCCGCAATCAGCCCCAGCATTTT.

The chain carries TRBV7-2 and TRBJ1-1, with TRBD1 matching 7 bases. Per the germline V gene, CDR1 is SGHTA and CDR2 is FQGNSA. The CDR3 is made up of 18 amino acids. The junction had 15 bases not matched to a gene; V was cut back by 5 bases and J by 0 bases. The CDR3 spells CASSDEQGRVGLNTEAFF. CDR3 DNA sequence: TGTGCCAGCAGCGACGAACAGGGGAGAGTGGGATTGAACACTGAAGCTTTCTTT. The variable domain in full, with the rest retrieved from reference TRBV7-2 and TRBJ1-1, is GAGVSQSPSNKVTEKGKDVELRCDPISGHTALYWYRQSLGQGLEFLIYFQGNSAPDKSGLPSDRFSAERTGGSVSTLTIQRTQQEDSAVYLCASSDEQGRVGLNTEAFFGQGTRLTVV.